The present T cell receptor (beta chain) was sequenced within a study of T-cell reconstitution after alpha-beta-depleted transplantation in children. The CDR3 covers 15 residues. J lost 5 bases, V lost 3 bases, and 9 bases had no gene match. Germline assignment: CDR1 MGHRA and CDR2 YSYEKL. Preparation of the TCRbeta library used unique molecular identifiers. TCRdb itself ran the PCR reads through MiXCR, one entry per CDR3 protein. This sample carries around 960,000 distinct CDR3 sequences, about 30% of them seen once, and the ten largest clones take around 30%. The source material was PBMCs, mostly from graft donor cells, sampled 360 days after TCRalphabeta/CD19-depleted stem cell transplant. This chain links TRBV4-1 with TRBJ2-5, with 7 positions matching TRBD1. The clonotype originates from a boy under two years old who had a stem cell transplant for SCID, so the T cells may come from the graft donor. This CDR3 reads CASSQSRQGGETQYF. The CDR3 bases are TGCGCCAGCAGCCAGTCGAGACAGGGTGGGGAGACCCAGTACTTC.